The rows below give T cell receptor beta chains drawn from one sample of a study of beta chain features in type 1 diabetes. TCRdb's copy holds only in-frame clones and misses some; the assay was immunoSEQ multiplex PCR. The profile covers under 850,000 clones, with roughly 13% appearing a single time and about 0.02% taken by the ten largest. Sequenced sample: naive CD4+ T cells from blood. These receptors all come from a man aged 18 to 30 with type 1 diabetes. The CDR3 runs from the conserved cysteine through the conserved F or W. Fields, in order: D gene, V gene, J gene, clone size, CDR3 DNA, CDR3 protein. The D gene is left open where the match is weak. Clone size is stated in some rows and not others, as once, few, many or a class when expanded.

d_call: -; v_call: TRBV5-1; j_call: TRBJ1-2; clone_size: few; cdr3_nt: TGCGCCAGCAGCCGGGAGGTAGCGGATAAGGGCTACACCTTC; cdr3_aa: CASSREVADKGYTF
d_call: -; v_call: TRBV6-6; j_call: TRBJ1-4; clone_size: few; cdr3_nt: TGTGCCAGCAGGCAGCGAGCAGAAAAACTGTTTTTT; cdr3_aa: CASRQRAEKLFF
d_call: TRBD2; v_call: TRBV28; j_call: TRBJ2-5; clone_size: few; cdr3_nt: TGTGCCAGCAGTTTACCTAGCGGCCAAGAGACCCAGTACTTC; cdr3_aa: CASSLPSGQETQYF
d_call: -; v_call: TRBV19; j_call: TRBJ2-1; clone_size: -; cdr3_nt: TGTGCCAGTAGTATCGGCGGAAATAGCTACAATGAGCAGTTCTTC; cdr3_aa: CASSIGGNSYNEQFF
d_call: -; v_call: TRBV6-1; j_call: TRBJ1-5; clone_size: -; cdr3_nt: TGTGCCAGCACTCAGTCCCGAGTGGATCAGCCCCAGCATTTT; cdr3_aa: CASTQSRVDQPQHF
d_call: -; v_call: TRBV28; j_call: TRBJ1-2; clone_size: few; cdr3_nt: TGTGCCAGCGTACCTTCGGGAGGGTATGGCTACACCTTC; cdr3_aa: CASVPSGGYGYTF
d_call: -; v_call: TRBV6-5; j_call: TRBJ2-7; clone_size: -; cdr3_nt: TGTGCCAGCAGGCCCCGGGACCGCTCCAAGCAGTACTTC; cdr3_aa: CASRPRDRSKQYF
d_call: -; v_call: TRBV6-1; j_call: TRBJ2-7; clone_size: -; cdr3_nt: TGTGCCAGCAGTTATACCGGGGGCACCTACGAGCAGTACTTC; cdr3_aa: CASSYTGGTYEQYF
d_call: -; v_call: TRBV2; j_call: TRBJ1-6; clone_size: -; cdr3_nt: TGTGCCAGCAGGGAACAGGGATGGAACAATTCACCCCTCCACTTT; cdr3_aa: CASREQGWNNSPLHF
d_call: -; v_call: TRBV7-9; j_call: TRBJ2-3; clone_size: -; cdr3_nt: TGTGCCAGCAGCACACGGGACTCTCGCACAGATACGCAGTATTTT; cdr3_aa: CASSTRDSRTDTQYF
d_call: -; v_call: TRBV9; j_call: TRBJ2-7; clone_size: few; cdr3_nt: TGTGCCAGCACCTACGAGCAGTACTTC; cdr3_aa: CASTYEQYF
d_call: -; v_call: TRBV18; j_call: TRBJ2-7; clone_size: -; cdr3_nt: TGTGCCAGCTCACCACCCATTCGTTACGAGCAGTACTTC; cdr3_aa: CASSPPIRYEQYF
d_call: -; v_call: TRBV14; j_call: TRBJ1-1; clone_size: -; cdr3_nt: TGTGCCAGCGGCCGCTTGAACACTGAAGCTTTCTTT; cdr3_aa: CASGRLNTEAFF